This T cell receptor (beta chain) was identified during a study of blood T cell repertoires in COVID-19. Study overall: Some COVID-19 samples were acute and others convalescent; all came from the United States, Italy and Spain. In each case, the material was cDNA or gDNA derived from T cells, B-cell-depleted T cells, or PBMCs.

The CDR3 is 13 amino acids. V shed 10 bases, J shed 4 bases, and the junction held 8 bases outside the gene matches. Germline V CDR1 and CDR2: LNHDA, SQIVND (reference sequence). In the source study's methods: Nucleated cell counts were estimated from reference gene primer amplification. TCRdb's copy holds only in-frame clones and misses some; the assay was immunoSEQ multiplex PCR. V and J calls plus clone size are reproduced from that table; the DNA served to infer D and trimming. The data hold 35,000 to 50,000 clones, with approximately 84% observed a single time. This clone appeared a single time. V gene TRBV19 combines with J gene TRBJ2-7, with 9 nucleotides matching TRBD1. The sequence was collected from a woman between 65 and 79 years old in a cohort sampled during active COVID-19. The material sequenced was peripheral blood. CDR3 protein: CATSGTGRYEQYF. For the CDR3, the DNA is TGTGCCACCTCCGGGACAGGGAGGTACGAGCAGTACTTC.